This T cell receptor (beta chain) was found in a study of T cell responses to AZD1222 COVID-19 vaccine (dated by TCRdb to about 2021). Context from the whole study: TCR sequencing covered some 250 trial participants: about 210 given two doses of AZD1222 and about 26 given two doses of MenACWY control vaccine. Enrollment into the trials was organized by age into subgroups of 18-55, 56-69 and 70-plus years, and those subgroups contained roughly 160, 29 and 62 TCR-sequenced participants, respectively.

The study at large found these results: Because no day 14 peak-response samples were available, repertoires were characterized only after the peak T cell response. Conclusions about previously exposed vaccinees are limited, since just five or six AZD1222 recipients were seropositive for SARS-CoV-2 at baseline. A significant rise in spike-specific TCR breadth and depth was observed after two AZD1222 doses relative to day 0 and relative to MenACWY recipients. In the small 56-69-year group, the increase in depth fell short of significance, most likely because of low power. Reportedly, close to half of the unique spike-specific TCRs recognized epitopes lying outside the regions that are mutated in the B.1.351 and B.1.1.7 variants. The vaccine-associated CD4 TCRs covered the entire spike protein, and the dominant responses fell in regions 160-218 and 743-854. Most participants were white British and females outnumbered males, and the authors suggested that clonal diversity may have been underestimated.

The germline V gene sets CDR1 to SGHTA and CDR2 to FQGNSA. Here V drops 5 bases and J drops 3 bases, and the junction holds 9 bases not matched to any gene. The CDR3 covers 15 residues, taking in both the cysteine and the phenylalanine. Of the read, only the CDR3 DNA is kept; its 45 bases are in frame from base 1. Concerning this clone itself: Its recognized antigen is unknown. There are no base qualities to consult, and no much larger clone falls within one base.

The CDR3 regions of human TCRbeta chains were subjected to immunosequencing. The original pipeline was this. TCRs in the repertoires were compared against a reference library of SARS-CoV-2-specific TCRs that had been generated with the MIRA antigen-specificity platform. Breadth meant the fraction of unique TCRs that were SARS-CoV-2-associated, whereas depth meant the fraction of total T cells that were SARS-CoV-2-associated. Each spike-specific TCR was assigned to its reactive spike region and to a CD4 or CD8 class using the MIRA data. Log10-transformed breadth and depth values were compared by one-way ANOVA with Sidak's multiple comparisons tests. TCRdb took this table from immuneACCESS and kept in-frame rearrangements with V and J called. Such tables lack part of the clones; where checked against another copy, unresolved V genes explain under half of the gap, and the rest is unexplained. The V and J calls and clone size were taken over from that table, and D and trimming were inferred from the DNA. The sample contains about 160,000 clones, about 91% of them found a single time. The ten largest clones represent around 0.98% of the sample.

Interpreted using the paper, the time point label stands for: about 28 days (+/-7) after the second vaccine dose. AZD1222 recipients given second doses at about 4 weeks or at about 12 weeks were pooled, since spike-specific TCR depth and breadth were not found to differ between the two schedules. The vaccinee samples were drawn from two UK trials, COV001 and COV002, one of which was a single-blind randomized controlled phase 2/3 trial testing AZD1222 (ChAdOx1 nCoV-19) in healthy adults. Trial participant PBMC samples were collected at day 0 and day 28 after the second dose for TCRbeta chain sequencing.

The receptor was derived from an adult who received the AZD1222 COVID-19 vaccine. The sequencing here drew on peripheral blood, taken 28 days after the second AZD1222 dose. Recombination connected TRBV7-2 to TRBJ1-2; TRBD1 agrees with 7 junctional bases. The DNA sequence is as follows: TGTGCCAGCAGCCCAAACGCAGGGGGAGACTATGGCTACACCTTC. Its protein reads: CASSPNAGGDYGYTF.